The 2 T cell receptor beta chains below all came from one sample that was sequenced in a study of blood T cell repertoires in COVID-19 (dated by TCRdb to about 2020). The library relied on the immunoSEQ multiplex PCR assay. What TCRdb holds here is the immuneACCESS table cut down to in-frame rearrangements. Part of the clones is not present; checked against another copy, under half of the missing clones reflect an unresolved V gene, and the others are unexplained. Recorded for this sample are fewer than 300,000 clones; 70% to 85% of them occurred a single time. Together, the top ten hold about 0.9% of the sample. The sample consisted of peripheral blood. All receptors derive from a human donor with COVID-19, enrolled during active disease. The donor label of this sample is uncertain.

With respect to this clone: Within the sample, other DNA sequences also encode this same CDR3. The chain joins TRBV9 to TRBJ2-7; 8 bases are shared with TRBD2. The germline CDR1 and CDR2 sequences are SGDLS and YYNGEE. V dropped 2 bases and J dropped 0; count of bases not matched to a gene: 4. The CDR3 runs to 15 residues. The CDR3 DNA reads TGTGCCAGCAGCGTGTTAGCGGGGCCCTCCTACGAGCAGTACTTC. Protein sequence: CASSVLAGPSYEQYF. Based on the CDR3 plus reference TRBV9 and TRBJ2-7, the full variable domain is DSGVTQTPKHLITATGQRVTLRCSPRSGDLSVYWYQQSLDQGLQFLIQYYNGEERAKGNILERFSAQQFPDLHSELNLSSLELGDSALYFCASSVLAGPSYEQYFGPGTRLTVT.

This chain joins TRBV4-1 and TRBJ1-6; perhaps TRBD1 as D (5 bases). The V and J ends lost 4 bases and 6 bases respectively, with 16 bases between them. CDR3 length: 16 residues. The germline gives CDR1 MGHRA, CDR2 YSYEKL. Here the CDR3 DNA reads TGCGCCAGCAGCCCACACGACAGTTCGTCTAATTCACCCCTCCACTTT. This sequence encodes CASSPHDSSSNSPLHF.